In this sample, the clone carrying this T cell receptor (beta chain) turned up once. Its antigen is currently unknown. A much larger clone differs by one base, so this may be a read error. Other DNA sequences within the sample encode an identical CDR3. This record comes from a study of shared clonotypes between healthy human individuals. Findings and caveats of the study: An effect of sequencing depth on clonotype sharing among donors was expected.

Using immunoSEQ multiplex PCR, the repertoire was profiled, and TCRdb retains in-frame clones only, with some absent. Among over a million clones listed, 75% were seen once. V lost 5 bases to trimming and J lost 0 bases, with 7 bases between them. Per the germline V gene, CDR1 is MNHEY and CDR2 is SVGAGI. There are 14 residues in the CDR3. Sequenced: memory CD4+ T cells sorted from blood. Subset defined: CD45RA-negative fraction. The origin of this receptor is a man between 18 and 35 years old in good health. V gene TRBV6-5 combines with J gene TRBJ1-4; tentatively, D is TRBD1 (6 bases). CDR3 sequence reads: CASSRTATNEKLFF. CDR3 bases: TGTGCCAGCAGTAGGACAGCAACTAATGAAAAACTGTTTTTT.